This TCR beta chain was retrieved from a study of T cell responses to AZD1222 COVID-19 vaccine. Study outcomes and limitations: Donors were largely white British and mainly female; clonal diversity was possibly underestimated. Nearly half of the spike-specific TCRs reportedly recognize variant regions that carry no mutations. Elevations in Spike-specific TCR breadth and depth followed administration of two AZD1222 doses.

Germline V lookup: CDR1 MGHDK, CDR2 SYGVNS. With 3 bases clipped from V and 5 bases from J, the junction kept 2 bases outside the gene matches. The CDR3 contains 13 residues. Sequenced by immunoSEQ multiplex PCR; TCRdb stores in-frame clones only, minus some. The table includes more than 110,000 clones, about 87% detected once. A note on this clone: Its antigen is as yet unknown. At the DNA level, this CDR3 is encoded by other sequences in the same sample as well.

The sequence was collected from an adult in good health. The source was peripheral blood, collected on day 0 of AZD1222 vaccination. This sequence joins TRBV25-1 and TRBJ1-1, with 8 positions matching TRBD1. The CDR3 here is CASSDRGLTEAFF. The CDR3 nucleotides read TGTGCCAGCAGTGACAGGGGGCTAACTGAAGCTTTCTTT. Complete variable domain (other parts from reference TRBV25-1 and TRBJ1-1): EADIYQTPRYLVIGTGKKITLECSQTMGHDKMYWYQQDPGMELHLIHYSYGVNSTEKGDLSSESTVSRIRTEHFPLTLESARPSHTSQYLCASSDRGLTEAFFGQGTRLTVV.